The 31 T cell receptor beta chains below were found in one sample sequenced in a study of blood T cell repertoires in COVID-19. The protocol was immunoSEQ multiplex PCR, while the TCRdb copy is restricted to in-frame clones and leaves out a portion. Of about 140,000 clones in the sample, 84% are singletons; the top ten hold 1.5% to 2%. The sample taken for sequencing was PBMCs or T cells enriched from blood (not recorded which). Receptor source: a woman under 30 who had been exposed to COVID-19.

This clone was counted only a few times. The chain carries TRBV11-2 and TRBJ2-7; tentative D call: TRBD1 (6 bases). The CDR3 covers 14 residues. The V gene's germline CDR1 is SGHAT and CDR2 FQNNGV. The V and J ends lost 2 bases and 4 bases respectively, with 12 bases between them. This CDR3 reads CASSLNTGQYEQYF. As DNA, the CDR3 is TGTGCCAGCAGCTTAAATACAGGGCAGTACGAGCAGTACTTC.

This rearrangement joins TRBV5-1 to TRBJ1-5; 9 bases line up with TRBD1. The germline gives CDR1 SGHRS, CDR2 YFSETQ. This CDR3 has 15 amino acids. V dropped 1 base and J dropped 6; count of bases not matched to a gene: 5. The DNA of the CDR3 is TGCGCCAGCAGCTTGACAGGGGGCATGGGTCAGCCCCAGCATTTT. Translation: CASSLTGGMGQPQHF.

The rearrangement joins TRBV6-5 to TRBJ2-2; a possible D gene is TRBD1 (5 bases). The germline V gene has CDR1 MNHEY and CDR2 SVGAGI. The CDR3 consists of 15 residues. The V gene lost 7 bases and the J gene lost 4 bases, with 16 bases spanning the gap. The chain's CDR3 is CASIADRGSTGELFF. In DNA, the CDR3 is TGTGCCAGCATCGCCGACAGAGGCAGCACCGGGGAGCTGTTTTTT.

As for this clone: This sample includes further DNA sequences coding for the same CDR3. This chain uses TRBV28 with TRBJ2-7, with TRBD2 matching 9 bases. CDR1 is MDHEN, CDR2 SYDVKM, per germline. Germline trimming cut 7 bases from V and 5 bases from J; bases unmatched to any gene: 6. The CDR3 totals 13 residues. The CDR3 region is CASTLAGSNEQYF. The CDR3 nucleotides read TGTGCCAGCACTCTAGCGGGATCGAACGAGCAGTACTTC. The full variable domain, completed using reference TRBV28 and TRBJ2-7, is DVKVTQSSRYLVKRTGEKVFLECVQDMDHENMFWYRQDPGLGLRLIYFSYDVKMKEKGDIPEGYSVSREKKERFSLILESASTNQTSMYLCASTLAGSNEQYFGPGTRLTVT.

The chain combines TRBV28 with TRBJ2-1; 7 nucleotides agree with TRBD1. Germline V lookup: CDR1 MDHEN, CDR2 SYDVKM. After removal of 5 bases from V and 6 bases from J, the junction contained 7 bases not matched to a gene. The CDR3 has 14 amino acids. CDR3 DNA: TGTGCCAGCAGTACGACAGGGAAGGTCAATGAGCAGTTCTTC. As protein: CASSTTGKVNEQFF.

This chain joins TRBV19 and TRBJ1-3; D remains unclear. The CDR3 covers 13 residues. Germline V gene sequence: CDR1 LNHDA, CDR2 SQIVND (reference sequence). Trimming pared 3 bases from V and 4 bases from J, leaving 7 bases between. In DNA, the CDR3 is TGTGCCAGTAGTATCTTCGCGGGAAACACCATATATTTT. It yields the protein CASSIFAGNTIYF.

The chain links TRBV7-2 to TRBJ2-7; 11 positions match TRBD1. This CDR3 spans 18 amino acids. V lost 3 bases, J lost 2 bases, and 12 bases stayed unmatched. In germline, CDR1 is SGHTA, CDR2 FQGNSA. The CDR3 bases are TGTGCCAGCAGCTTTTACTGGGGACAGGGGGATTATACCTACGAGCAGTACTTC. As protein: CASSFYWGQGDYTYEQYF.

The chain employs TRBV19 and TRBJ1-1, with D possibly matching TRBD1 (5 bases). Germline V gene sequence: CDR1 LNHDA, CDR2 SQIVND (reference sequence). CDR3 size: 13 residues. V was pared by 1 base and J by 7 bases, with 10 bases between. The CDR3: CASSIGAGHEAFF. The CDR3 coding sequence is TGTGCCAGTAGTATAGGGGCAGGGCATGAAGCTTTCTTT.

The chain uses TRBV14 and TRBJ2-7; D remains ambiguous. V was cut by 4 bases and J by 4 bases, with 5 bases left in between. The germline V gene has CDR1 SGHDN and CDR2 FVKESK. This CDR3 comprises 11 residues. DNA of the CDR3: TGTGCCAGCAGCCGAGGATACGAGCAGTACTTC. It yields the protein CASSRGYEQYF.

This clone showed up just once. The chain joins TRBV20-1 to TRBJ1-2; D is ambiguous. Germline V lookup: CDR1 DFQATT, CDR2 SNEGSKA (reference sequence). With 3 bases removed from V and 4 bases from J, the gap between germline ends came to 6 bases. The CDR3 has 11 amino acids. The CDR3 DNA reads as TGCAGTGCTAGTTACAGCTATGGCTACACCTTC. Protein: CSASYSYGYTF.

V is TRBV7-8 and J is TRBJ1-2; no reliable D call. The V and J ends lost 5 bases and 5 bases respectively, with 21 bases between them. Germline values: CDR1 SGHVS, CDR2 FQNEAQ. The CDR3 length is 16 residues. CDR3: CASSAPSSNLGYGYTF. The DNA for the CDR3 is TGTGCCAGCAGCGCTCCTTCTTCTAACCTCGGGTATGGCTACACCTTC. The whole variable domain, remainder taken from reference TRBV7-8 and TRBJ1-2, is GAGVSQSPRYKVAKRGQDVALRCDPISGHVSLFWYQQALGQGPEFLTYFQNEAQLDKSGLPSDRFFAERPEGSVSTLKIQRTQQEDSAVYLCASSAPSSNLGYGYTFGSGTRLTVV.

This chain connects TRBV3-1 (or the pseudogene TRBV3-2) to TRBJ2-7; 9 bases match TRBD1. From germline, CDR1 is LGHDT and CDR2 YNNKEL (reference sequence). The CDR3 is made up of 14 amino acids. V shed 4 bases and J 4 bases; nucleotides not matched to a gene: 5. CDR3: CASSPGTGMYEQYF. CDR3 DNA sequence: TGTGCCAGCAGCCCCGGGACAGGGATGTACGAGCAGTACTTC.

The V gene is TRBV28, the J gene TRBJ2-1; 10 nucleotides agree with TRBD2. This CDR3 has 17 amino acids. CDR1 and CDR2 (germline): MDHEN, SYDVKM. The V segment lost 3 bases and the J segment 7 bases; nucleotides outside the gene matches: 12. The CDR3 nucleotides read TGTGCCAGCAGTTTGCCTGGACTAGCGGTTATCGGGAATGAGCAGTTCTTC. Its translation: CASSLPGLAVIGNEQFF.

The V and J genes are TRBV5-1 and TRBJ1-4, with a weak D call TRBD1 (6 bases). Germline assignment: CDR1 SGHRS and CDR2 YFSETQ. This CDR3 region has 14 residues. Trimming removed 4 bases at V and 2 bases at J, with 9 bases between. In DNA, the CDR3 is TGCGCCAGCAGCCACGACAGGACTAATGAAAAACTGTTTTTT. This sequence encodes CASSHDRTNEKLFF.

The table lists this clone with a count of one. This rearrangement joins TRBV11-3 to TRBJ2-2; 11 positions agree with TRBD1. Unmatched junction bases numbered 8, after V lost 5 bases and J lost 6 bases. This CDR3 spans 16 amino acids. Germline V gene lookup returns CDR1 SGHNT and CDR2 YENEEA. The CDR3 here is CASSLSGQGGSGELFF. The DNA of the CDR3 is TGTGCCAGCAGCCTTTCGGGACAGGGGGGGTCCGGGGAGCTGTTTTTT.

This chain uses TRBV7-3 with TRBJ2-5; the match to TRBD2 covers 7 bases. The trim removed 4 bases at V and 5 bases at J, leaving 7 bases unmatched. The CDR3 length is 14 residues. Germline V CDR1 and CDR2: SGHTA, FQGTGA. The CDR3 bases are TGTGCCAGCAGCTCCGCCGGGACTACGGAGACCCAGTACTTC. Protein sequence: CASSSAGTTETQYF.

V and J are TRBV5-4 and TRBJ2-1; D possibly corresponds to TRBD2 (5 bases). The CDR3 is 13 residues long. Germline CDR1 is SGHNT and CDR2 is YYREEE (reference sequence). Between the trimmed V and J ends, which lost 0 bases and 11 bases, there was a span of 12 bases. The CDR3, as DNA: TGTGCCAGCAGCTTGGTAGGGTGGAGGAAGCAGTTCTTC. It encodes CASSLVGWRKQFF.

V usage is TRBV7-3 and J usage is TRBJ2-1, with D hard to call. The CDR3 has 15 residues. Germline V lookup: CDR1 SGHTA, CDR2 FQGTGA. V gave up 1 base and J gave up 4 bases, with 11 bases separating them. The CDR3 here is CASSLNYPEYNEQFF. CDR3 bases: TGTGCCAGCAGCTTAAACTATCCAGAATACAATGAGCAGTTCTTC.

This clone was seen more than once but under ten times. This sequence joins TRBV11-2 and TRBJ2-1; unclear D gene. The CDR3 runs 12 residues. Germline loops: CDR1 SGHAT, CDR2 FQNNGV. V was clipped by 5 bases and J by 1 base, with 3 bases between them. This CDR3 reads CASSPSYNEQFF. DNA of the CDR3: TGTGCCAGCAGCCCTTCCTACAATGAGCAGTTCTTC.

CDR3 coding DNA: TGTGCCAGCAGCCAAGCCTCCGGACAGGGTAATTCACCCCTCCACTTT. Translating gives CASSQASGQGNSPLHF. The chain has TRBV4-2 and TRBJ1-6; 8 bases are a match to TRBD1. Per the germline V gene, CDR1 is LGHNA and CDR2 is YNFKEQ. Trimming at V came to 1 base and at J to 6 bases, leaving 5 bases not matched to a gene. The CDR3 has 16 amino acids.

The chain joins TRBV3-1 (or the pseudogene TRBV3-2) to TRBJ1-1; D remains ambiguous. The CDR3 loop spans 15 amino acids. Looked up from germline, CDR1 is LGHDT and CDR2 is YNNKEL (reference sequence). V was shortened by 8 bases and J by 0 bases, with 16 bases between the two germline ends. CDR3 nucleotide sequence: TGTGCCAGCGATGCCTCGGGGAGAATGAACACTGAAGCTTTCTTT. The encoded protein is CASDASGRMNTEAFF.

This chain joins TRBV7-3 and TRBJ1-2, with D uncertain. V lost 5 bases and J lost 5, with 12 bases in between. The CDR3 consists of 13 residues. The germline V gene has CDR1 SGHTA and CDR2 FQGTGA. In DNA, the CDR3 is TGTGCCAGCAGCCTGTCTCGGGGATATGGCTACACCTTC. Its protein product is CASSLSRGYGYTF.

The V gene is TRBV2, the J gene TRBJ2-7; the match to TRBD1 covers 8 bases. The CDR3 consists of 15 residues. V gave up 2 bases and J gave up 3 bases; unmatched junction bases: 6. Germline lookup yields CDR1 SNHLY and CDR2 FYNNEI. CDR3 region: CASSEWTGFGYEQYF. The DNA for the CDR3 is TGTGCCAGCAGTGAATGGACAGGGTTTGGCTACGAGCAGTACTTC.

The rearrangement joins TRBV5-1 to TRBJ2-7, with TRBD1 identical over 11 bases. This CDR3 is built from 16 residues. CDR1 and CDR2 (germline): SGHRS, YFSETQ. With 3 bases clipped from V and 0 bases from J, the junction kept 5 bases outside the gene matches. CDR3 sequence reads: CASSWDRGGSSYEQYF. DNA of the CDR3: TGCGCCAGCAGCTGGGACAGGGGGGGAAGCTCCTACGAGCAGTACTTC.

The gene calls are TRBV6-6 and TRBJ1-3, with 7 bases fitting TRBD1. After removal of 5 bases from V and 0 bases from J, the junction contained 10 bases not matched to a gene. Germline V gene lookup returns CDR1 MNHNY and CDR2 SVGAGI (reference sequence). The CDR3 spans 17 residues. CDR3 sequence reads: CASSRPRTGSSGNTIYF. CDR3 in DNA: TGTGCCAGCAGTCGACCCCGGACAGGCAGCTCTGGAAACACCATATATTTT.

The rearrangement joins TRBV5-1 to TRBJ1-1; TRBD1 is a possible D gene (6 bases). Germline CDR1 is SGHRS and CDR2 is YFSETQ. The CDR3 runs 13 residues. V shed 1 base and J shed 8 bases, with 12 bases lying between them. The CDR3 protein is CASSLTLDREAFF. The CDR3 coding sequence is TGCGCCAGCAGCTTGACCTTAGACAGGGAAGCTTTCTTT.

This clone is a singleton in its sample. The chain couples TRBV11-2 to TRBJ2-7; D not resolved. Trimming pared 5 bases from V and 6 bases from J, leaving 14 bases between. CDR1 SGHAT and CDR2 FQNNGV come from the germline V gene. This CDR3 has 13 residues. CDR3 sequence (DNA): TGTGCCAGCAGCCCCCCCCCGAGAAGCGAGCAGTACTTC. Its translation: CASSPPPRSEQYF.

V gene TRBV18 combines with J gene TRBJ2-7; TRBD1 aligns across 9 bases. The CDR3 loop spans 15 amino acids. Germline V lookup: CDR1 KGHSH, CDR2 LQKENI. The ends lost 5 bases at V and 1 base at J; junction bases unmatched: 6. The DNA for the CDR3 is TGTGCCAGCTCATCGGACAGGGGTCGGTCCTACGAGCAGTACTTC. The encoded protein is CASSSDRGRSYEQYF.

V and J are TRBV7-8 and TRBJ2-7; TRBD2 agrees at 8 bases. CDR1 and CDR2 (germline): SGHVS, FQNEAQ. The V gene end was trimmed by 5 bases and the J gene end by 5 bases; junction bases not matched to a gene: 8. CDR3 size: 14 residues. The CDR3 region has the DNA TGTGCCAGCAGCCCGGGACTAGGATTCCACGAGCAGTACTTC. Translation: CASSPGLGFHEQYF.

The CDR3 loop is CASSTEGSSYEQYF. The CDR3 coding sequence is TGTGCCAGTAGTACCGAGGGTTCTTCCTACGAGCAGTACTTC. This sequence joins TRBV19 and TRBJ2-7; perhaps TRBD2 as D (5 bases). V lost 4 bases, J lost 1 base, and 11 bases lay in between. Germline V gene data show CDR1 as LNHDA and CDR2 as SQIVND (reference sequence). The CDR3 loop spans 14 amino acids.

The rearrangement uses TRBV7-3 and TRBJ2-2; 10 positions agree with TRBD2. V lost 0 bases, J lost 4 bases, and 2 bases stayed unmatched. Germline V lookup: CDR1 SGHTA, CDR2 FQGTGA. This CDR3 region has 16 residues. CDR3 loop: CASSLTSGRTTGELFF. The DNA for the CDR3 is TGTGCCAGCAGCTTAACTAGCGGGAGGACCACCGGGGAGCTGTTTTTT.